Below, 17 T cell receptor beta chains from the same sample are listed, as sequenced in a study of T cells expressing NK-cell markers. TCRdb processed the 5' RACE reads again and assigns one entry to each CDR3 protein, with no DNA. Its listing shows about 2,200 distinct CDR3 sequences. Input material: blood T cells: a sorted CD56 or NKG2C T cell subset, CD4+ or CD8+ T cells, or bulk PBMC T cells (not recorded which). The receptor source for this set is a woman between 18 and 29 years old in good health.

The chain links TRBV6-5 to TRBJ1-6; TCRdb proposes TRBD1, but this gene call is untestable without DNA. Germline V gives CDR1 MNHEY, CDR2 SVGAGI. The CDR3 spans 16 residues. CDR3 in amino acids: CASRRDRGREGSPLHF.

According to its frequency, this clonotype is medium-sized. The rearrangement uses TRBV6-2 or TRBV6-3 and TRBJ2-7; TCRdb names TRBD2, which stays unverified in the absence of DNA. The CDR3 is 14 amino acids. The germline CDR1 and CDR2 sequences are MNHEY and SVGEGT. This CDR3 is CASSYGTSSYEQYF.

The chain joins TRBV15 to TRBJ2-7; TCRdb's D call of TRBD1 is untestable without DNA. CDR1 and CDR2 from the germline V gene are LNHNV and YYDKDF (reference sequence). CDR3 length: 15 amino acids. Here the CDR3 reads CATSREAGGSYEQYF. Full variable domain (outside the CDR3, taken from reference TRBV15 and TRBJ2-7): DAMVIQNPRYQVTQFGKPVTLSCSQTLNHNVMYWYQQKSSQAPKLLFHYYDKDFNNEADTPDNFQSRRPNTSFCFLDIRSPGLGDTAMYLCATSREAGGSYEQYFGPGTRLTVT.

This clonotype is labeled medium-sized based on frequency. The chain uses TRBV6-4 and TRBJ2-3; TCRdb lists TRBD2, though no DNA is available to test this call. Germline CDR1 is MRHNA and CDR2 is SNTAGT. The CDR3 is made up of 16 amino acids. The CDR3 here is CASSDSSGRATDTQYF.

The V gene is TRBV20-1, the J gene TRBJ1-4; TCRdb gives TRBD1 as the D gene, but with no DNA this cannot be confirmed. Per germline, CDR1 DFQATT and CDR2 SNEGSKA (reference sequence). The CDR3 sequence is 15 residues long. The CDR3 sequence: CSARKGQEGYEKLFF.

The chain combines TRBV30 with TRBJ2-7; TCRdb's D gene call, TRBD2, goes unchecked for lack of DNA. The CDR3 runs 16 residues. In germline, CDR1 is GTSNPN, CDR2 SVGIG (reference sequence). CDR3 residues: CAWSAWTSGRLYEQYF.

This clonotype is medium-sized by frequency. This rearrangement joins TRBV5-6 to TRBJ2-7; absent DNA, TCRdb's TRBD2 call cannot be checked. The germline V gene encodes CDR1 SGHDT and CDR2 YYEEEE. The CDR3 runs to 16 residues. Here the CDR3 reads CASSGLAGGPLEEQYF.

This sequence joins TRBV20-1 and TRBJ2-2; TCRdb gives TRBD2 as the D gene, but with no DNA this cannot be confirmed. CDR1 is DFQATT, CDR2 SNEGSKA, per germline (reference sequence). The CDR3 has 16 amino acids. The CDR3 region is CSASDITAGHTGELFF.

The J gene is TRBJ2-2, the V gene TRBV18; TCRdb proposes TRBD2, but this gene call is untestable without DNA. The CDR3 sequence is 14 residues long. The germline CDR1 and CDR2 sequences are KGHSH and LQKENI. This CDR3 is CASSPAGRTGELFF.

The chain is built from TRBV4-2 and TRBJ1-3; TCRdb returns TRBD1, unconfirmable since there is no DNA. This CDR3 has 14 amino acids. Looked up from germline, CDR1 is LGHNA and CDR2 is YNFKEQ. CDR3 residues: CASSQWGSGNTIYF.

V gene TRBV20-1 combines with J gene TRBJ2-1; the TRBD1 assignment by TCRdb is unverifiable without DNA. The CDR3 is made up of 14 amino acids. Per the germline V gene, CDR1 is DFQATT and CDR2 is SNEGSKA (reference sequence). CDR3 in amino acids: CSAPVGTDYNEQFF.

The chain couples TRBV10-2 to TRBJ2-5; absent DNA, TCRdb's TRBD1 call cannot be checked. The germline gives CDR1 WSHSY, CDR2 SAAADI. CDR3 length: 12 residues. CDR3 sequence: CASSDREETQYF.

The rearrangement joins TRBV7-2 to TRBJ1-2. Looked up from germline, CDR1 is SGHTA and CDR2 is FQGNSA. The CDR3 covers 15 residues. This CDR3 is CATPAGGVDLYGYTF.

This chain connects TRBV18 to TRBJ2-1. Germline V gene lookup returns CDR1 KGHSH and CDR2 LQKENI. The CDR3 length is 12 residues. CDR3 sequence: CASSPRATEQFF.

This clonotype is called medium-sized based on its frequency. The V gene is TRBV4-3, the J gene TRBJ2-7. In germline, CDR1 is LGHNA, CDR2 YSLEER. The CDR3 loop spans 14 amino acids. CDR3 amino acids: CASSQVLDGYEQYF.

This rearrangement joins TRBV6-1 to TRBJ1-5. CDR3 length equals 16 residues. Germline CDR1 reads MNHNS; CDR2 reads SASEGT. The CDR3 here is CASSEALAEGGQPQHF.

This clonotype is deemed medium-sized by its frequency. The genes are TRBV6-4 and TRBJ2-1; checking the TCRdb D call of TRBD1 is not possible without DNA. The CDR3 is 16 residues long. Germline V CDR1 and CDR2: MRHNA, SNTAGT. CDR3 in amino acids: CASSPEGGGSYNEQFF.